The 23 T cell receptor beta chains given below trace back to one sample, sequenced in a study of blood T cells in healthy people across ages. Next came a second PCR, run for about 7 to 12 cycles, which used a sample-barcoded 5' primer along with a J-beta primer mix. TCRdb independently ran MiXCR on the 5' RACE reads; one entry per CDR3 protein. The sample includes nearly 1 million distinct CDR3 sequences, 45% to 60% seen only once; the top ten take roughly 23%. Input material: blood. Receptors originate from a woman aged 60-70 years in good health.

The chain recombines TRBV4-1 with TRBJ1-4; D perhaps matches TRBD1 (6 bases). Trimming took off 4 bases at V and 4 bases at J, with 13 bases between the two ends. CDR3 length equals 15 residues. Germline CDR1 and CDR2: MGHRA and YSYEKL. CDR3 nucleotide sequence: TGCGCCAGCAGCCCCCTGACAGGAATTAATGAAAAACTGTTTTTT. Its translation is CASSPLTGINEKLFF.

This sequence joins TRBV5-1 and TRBJ2-3; D is tentatively TRBD1 or TRBD2 (5 bases each). CDR3 length: 14 residues. V shed 4 bases and J shed 4 bases, with 13 bases lying between them. CDR1 is SGHRS and CDR2 is YFSETQ in the germline V gene. The CDR3 loop is CASSPGRVPDTQYF. The CDR3 DNA sequence: TGCGCCAGCAGCCCGGGACGAGTTCCAGATACGCAGTATTTT.

This chain joins TRBV3-1 and TRBJ1-6; 7 positions agree with TRBD1. The CDR3 has 12 residues. Trimming took 8 bases from V and 8 from J; bases not matched to a gene: 3. The V gene's germline CDR1 is LGHDT and CDR2 YNNKEL (reference sequence). CDR3 bases: TGTGCCAGCGGGGACAGATATTCACCCCTCCACTTT. Protein: CASGDRYSPLHF.

The chain uses TRBV4-1 and TRBJ1-1; D is uncertain. The germline V and J ends were trimmed by 5 bases and 3 bases, with 10 bases remaining between them. Germline V CDR1 and CDR2: MGHRA, YSYEKL. There are 13 residues in the CDR3. Here the CDR3 reads CASSWVGDTEAFF. As DNA, the CDR3 is TGCGCCAGCAGCTGGGTCGGGGACACTGAAGCTTTCTTT.

This clonotype was seen more than once but under ten times. The chain links TRBV5-1 to TRBJ2-1, with 14 bases identical to TRBD2. The CDR3 consists of 18 residues. V shed 1 base, J shed 9 bases, and the junction held 12 bases outside the gene matches. The germline V gene encodes CDR1 SGHRS and CDR2 YFSETQ. The CDR3 reads CASSLQRLAGGPGSEQFF. The CDR3 DNA is TGCGCCAGCAGCTTGCAACGACTAGCGGGAGGGCCGGGTAGTGAGCAGTTCTTC.

The chain carries TRBV9 and TRBJ2-3, with D uncertain. The CDR3 covers 15 residues. Germline CDR1 is SGDLS and CDR2 is YYNGEE. V lost 0 bases, J lost 5 bases, and 13 bases lay in between. CDR3 nucleotide sequence: TGTGCCAGCAGCGTAGATGGACGAACGGGAGATACGCAGTATTTT. This sequence encodes CASSVDGRTGDTQYF.

V gene TRBV20-1 combines with J gene TRBJ2-7; D is perhaps TRBD2 (6 bases). The length of the CDR3 is 11 residues. Germline values: CDR1 DFQATT, CDR2 SNEGSKA (reference sequence). Between the trimmed V and J ends, which lost 6 bases and 6 bases, there was a span of 12 bases. CDR3 coding DNA: TGCAGTGCCCGACTAGTGGTCGAGCAGTACTTC. It codes for CSARLVVEQYF.

This clonotype was observed once. The CDR3 DNA sequence: TGTGCCAGCAGGCCACTAGTTCCCTACGAGCAGTACTTC. Translating gives CASRPLVPYEQYF. The genes are TRBV6-5 and TRBJ2-7, with D perhaps matching TRBD2 (5 bases). The CDR3 has 13 residues. Between the trimmed V and J ends, which lost 6 bases and 2 bases, there was a span of 11 bases. The germline gives CDR1 MNHEY, CDR2 SVGAGI.

Notes on this clonotype: A read error may account for a junction end that differs from germline. Written as DNA, the CDR3 is TGTGCCACCAGCACTCTACCCTCCGACACAGATACGCGGTATTTT. Translated, it gives CATSTLPSDTDTRYF. The chain uses TRBV15 and TRBJ2-3, with no clear D. The CDR3 has 15 amino acids. From germline, CDR1 is LNHNV and CDR2 YYDKDF (reference sequence).

This clonotype was counted ten times or more. This chain links TRBV28 with TRBJ2-7, with D possibly TRBD1 on 5 matching bases. Germline V gene sequence: CDR1 MDHEN, CDR2 SYDVKM. Trimming pared 10 bases from V and 2 bases from J, leaving 15 bases between. The CDR3 runs to 13 residues. CDR3 bases: TGTGCCACCGCCAGGGCCCTAGCCTACGAGCAGTACTTC. Its protein is CATARALAYEQYF. Using reference TRBV28 and TRBJ2-7 for the parts outside the CDR3, the full variable domain is DVKVTQSSRYLVKRTGEKVFLECVQDMDHENMFWYRQDPGLGLRLIYFSYDVKMKEKGDIPEGYSVSREKKERFSLILESASTNQTSMYLCATARALAYEQYFGPGTRLTVT.

V gene TRBV5-1 combines with J gene TRBJ1-2; D is uncertain. Trimming left V 3 bases short and J 4 bases short, with 10 bases between. Germline CDR1 is SGHRS and CDR2 is YFSETQ. The CDR3 contains 13 residues. CDR3 in amino acids: CASSWTASYGYTF. CDR3 bases: TGCGCCAGCAGCTGGACCGCCTCCTATGGCTACACCTTC.

The V gene is TRBV5-1, the J gene TRBJ2-2; D is unclear. The CDR3 contains 14 residues. The V and J ends lost 0 bases and 6 bases respectively, with 9 bases between them. Germline CDR1 SGHRS, CDR2 YFSETQ. The CDR3 coding sequence is TGCGCCAGCAGCTTGGTATCCACGGCCGGGGAGCTGTTTTTT. This sequence encodes CASSLVSTAGELFF.

This clonotype came up a few times. V is TRBV4-1 and J is TRBJ2-4; 10 nucleotides align to TRBD2. This CDR3 is built from 19 residues. Germline lookup yields CDR1 MGHRA and CDR2 YSYEKL. V shed 1 base, J shed 6 bases, and the junction held 15 bases outside the gene matches. The DNA for the CDR3 is TGCGCCAGCAGCCAAGCTCACCCCCGGACTAGCGGAGGGGGAAACATTCAGTACTTC. Amino acid sequence: CASSQAHPRTSGGGNIQYF.

This clonotype was seen many times. This sequence joins TRBV29-1 and TRBJ2-7; D is uncertain. CDR1 is SQVTM and CDR2 is ANQGSEA in the germline V gene. The CDR3 runs 12 residues. With 4 bases removed from V and 6 bases from J, the gap between germline ends came to 13 bases. The DNA for the CDR3 is TGCAGCGTTGGGCGGTCCGGCGGCGAGCAGTACTTC. The encoded protein is CSVGRSGGEQYF.

V is TRBV7-2 and J is TRBJ1-2; D not resolved. Trimming pared 10 bases from V and 2 bases from J, leaving 14 bases between. The CDR3 spans 13 residues. Germline V CDR1 and CDR2: SGHTA, FQGNSA. The CDR3 DNA sequence: TGTGCCAACGCGCGCGGCAGGAACTATGGCTACACCTTC. Its translation is CANARGRNYGYTF. Drawing the rest from reference TRBV7-2 and TRBJ1-2, the complete variable domain is GAGVSQSPSNKVTEKGKDVELRCDPISGHTALYWYRQSLGQGLEFLIYFQGNSAPDKSGLPSDRFSAERTGGSVSTLTIQRTQQEDSAVYLCANARGRNYGYTFGSGTRLTVV.

This clonotype was recorded a few times. The chain employs TRBV7-2 and TRBJ2-2; tentative D call: TRBD2 (6 bases). V was clipped by 4 bases and J by 4 bases, with 19 bases between them. The CDR3 length is 17 residues. Per the germline V gene, CDR1 is SGHTA and CDR2 is FQGNSA. CDR3 loop: CASSSRLGGVGTGELFF. In nucleotides, the CDR3 is TGTGCCAGCAGCTCCCGTCTGGGGGGTGTCGGCACCGGGGAGCTGTTTTTT.

This clonotype appeared a few times. The chain combines TRBV20-1 with TRBJ2-7; 11 bases are a match to TRBD2. Germline CDR1 DFQATT, CDR2 SNEGSKA (reference sequence). The CDR3 totals 17 residues. V lost 0 bases and J lost 1; bases outside the gene matches: 8. As DNA, the CDR3 is TGCAGTGCTAGAGATGTCACTAGCGGGAGCCTATCCTACGAGCAGTACTTC. This gives the protein CSARDVTSGSLSYEQYF.

The gene calls are TRBV25-1 and TRBJ2-5; no reliable D call. V lost 2 bases and J lost 7, with 8 bases in between. The V gene's germline CDR1 is MGHDK and CDR2 SYGVNS. This CDR3 has 12 amino acids. CDR3 nucleotide sequence: TGTGCCAGCAGTGAACCATGGGGGACCCAGTACTTC. Translated: CASSEPWGTQYF.

Of note for this clonotype: The junction departs from the called germline gene at one end, perhaps through a read error. The chain joins TRBV5-1 to TRBJ2-1; 8 bases agree with TRBD2. Germline V lookup: CDR1 SGHRS, CDR2 YFSETQ. The CDR3 contains 18 residues. CDR3 sequence (DNA): TGCGCCAGCAGCTTGGTCCCCGCGGGAGGTAGCTCCCACAATGAGCAGTTCTTC. This gives the protein CASSLVPAGGSSHNEQFF.

The chain combines TRBV28 with TRBJ2-7; the match to TRBD1 covers 9 bases. Trimming removed 5 bases from V and 0 bases from J; junction bases left unmatched: 5. Germline V gene lookup returns CDR1 MDHEN and CDR2 SYDVKM. The CDR3 spans 15 residues. The CDR3 here is CASSNRGQVSYEQYF. The DNA of the CDR3 is TGTGCCAGCAGTAACAGGGGGCAAGTCTCCTACGAGCAGTACTTC.

This chain joins TRBV7-8 and TRBJ1-6; D is undetermined. Trimming cost V 5 bases and J 6 bases, with 11 bases left between them. The CDR3 has 14 amino acids. Germline V gives CDR1 SGHVS, CDR2 FQNEAQ. This CDR3 reads CASSTRGFNSPLHF. CDR3 coding DNA: TGTGCCAGCAGCACCCGAGGGTTTAATTCACCCCTCCACTTT. Full variable domain (remainder filled in from reference TRBV7-8 and TRBJ1-6): GAGVSQSPRYKVAKRGQDVALRCDPISGHVSLFWYQQALGQGPEFLTYFQNEAQLDKSGLPSDRFFAERPEGSVSTLKIQRTQQEDSAVYLCASSTRGFNSPLHFGNGTRLTVT.

The chain is built from TRBV21-1 and TRBJ2-5; the table's TRBD2 call for D was not verified on the DNA. TRBV21-1 is flagged as a pseudogene. CDR3 length equals 18 residues. The CDR3 spells CASSNEPLVAGHQETQYF. The CDR3 DNA reads TGTGCCAGCAGCAACGAACCTCTGGTAGCGGGCCACCAAGAGACCCAGTACTTC.

This clonotype was picked up a small number of times. The CDR3 protein is CASSQAWDRAYEQYF. As DNA, the CDR3 is TGCGCCAGCAGCCAAGCTTGGGACAGGGCCTACGAGCAGTACTTC. The chain links TRBV4-1 to TRBJ2-7; 9 bases are shared with TRBD1. V gave up 1 base and J gave up 2 bases; unmatched junction bases: 3. The CDR3 is 15 residues long. Germline CDR1 MGHRA, CDR2 YSYEKL.